A selection of T cell receptor beta chains follows, all from one sample in a study of cytomegalovirus exposure and HLA in healthy donors. Clones were read by immunoSEQ multiplex PCR, and TCRdb kept only the in-frame ones, dropping some. The table has roughly 200,000 clones, about 84% seen once. The specimen sequenced was PBMCs. The receptors derive from a woman in her 30s in good health and CMV-seropositive. Both conserved end residues are part of each CDR3. The order of the fields is CDR3 DNA, CDR3 protein, V gene, J gene, D gene, clone size. The D gene is left open where the match is weak. Clone size, where shown, is once, few, many, or a class for clones that have expanded.

TGTGCCAGCAGTCGGGACTCGAGTGCCAAAGAGACCCAGTACTTC	CASSRDSSAKETQYF	TRBV2	TRBJ2-5	-	-
TGTGCCAGCAGGTCGTACAGGGATGAGCAGTTCTTC	CASRSYRDEQFF	TRBV2	TRBJ2-1	-	-
TGTGCCAGCAGTTTAAATGCGGGGGAAAAACTGTTTTTT	CASSLNAGEKLFF	TRBV28	TRBJ1-4	-	-
TGCGCCAGCAGGGACGGGGAGTTAGCCAAAAACATTCAGTACTTC	CASRDGELAKNIQYF	TRBV5-1	TRBJ2-4	-	-
TGCGCCAGCAGCCAAGGAGGTGGCAGGGGGAACACTGAAGCTTTCTTT	CASSQGGGRGNTEAFF	TRBV4-1	TRBJ1-1	-	-
TGCAGCGTCCGACCGGCTCTAAAACAGGGGGCATCTGGGGAGCAGTACTTC	CSVRPALKQGASGEQYF	TRBV29-1	TRBJ2-7	TRBD1	-
TGTGCCAGCAGTCGGGCAGATACGCAGTATTTT	CASSRADTQYF	TRBV7-2	TRBJ2-3	-	few
TGTGCCAGCAGCTCAGCGAACTACGGTTTGAACACTGAAGCTTTCTTT	CASSSANYGLNTEAFF	TRBV11-1	TRBJ1-1	-	-
TGTGCCAGCAGCCCGCAGGGAAATGGAAACACCATATATTTT	CASSPQGNGNTIYF	TRBV9	TRBJ1-3	-	once
TGTGCCAGCTCACCACCGGAGGTTTTTGAGCAGTTCTTC	CASSPPEVFEQFF	TRBV18	TRBJ2-1	-	-
TGTGCCAGCCACGGTCTTAGCAATCAGCCCCAGCATTTT	CASHGLSNQPQHF	TRBV21-1	TRBJ1-5	-	-
TGTGCCAGCAGCGTCGACAGGGGGCGCGGCGAGCAGTACTTC	CASSVDRGRGEQYF	TRBV5-6	TRBJ2-7	TRBD1	-
TGTGCCAGCAGCCCTGGGGGACAGGGGAACTATGGCTACACCTTC	CASSPGGQGNYGYTF	TRBV28	TRBJ1-2	TRBD1	-
TGTGCCAGCAGGTTTGACAGCGCCTACGAGCAGTACTTC	CASRFDSAYEQYF	TRBV7-8	TRBJ2-7	-	-
TGCGCCAGCAGCCAGCAGGAGGGTAACTATGGCTACACCTTC	CASSQQEGNYGYTF	TRBV4-3	TRBJ1-2	-	-
TGTGCCAGCAGCCAAGGGACAGGGCTATCCAATGAGCAGTTCTTC	CASSQGTGLSNEQFF	TRBV14	TRBJ2-1	TRBD1	-
TGTGCCAGCAGCTTGGTCGCGGAGGCTCTGGGGCAGTTCTTC	CASSLVAEALGQFF	TRBV5-6	TRBJ2-1	-	-
TGCGCCAGCAGCGTGTCTAGCGGGAGGGATACGCAGTATTTT	CASSVSSGRDTQYF	TRBV5-1	TRBJ2-3	TRBD2	-
TGTGCCAGCAGTTTAAGTGGCAACACCATATATTTT	CASSLSGNTIYF	TRBV28	TRBJ1-3	-	-
TGTGCCAGCAGCGCACAGGGTAGGGGAAACACCATATATTTT	CASSAQGRGNTIYF	TRBV9	TRBJ1-3	-	few
TGTGCCAGCAGCTTAGATTGGGGAGGCCAGACCCAAGAGACCCAGTACTTC	CASSLDWGGQTQETQYF	TRBV11-3	TRBJ2-5	-	few
TGCGCCAGCAGCTTCCAACTAGCGGGGGTCCGCGCGGCAGATACGCAGTATTTT	CASSFQLAGVRAADTQYF	TRBV5-1	TRBJ2-3	TRBD2	-
TGTGCCAGCAGTGATCCCGGACTAGAAGCAGACGAGCAGTACTTC	CASSDPGLEADEQYF	TRBV6-1	TRBJ2-7	TRBD2	-
TGTGCCAGCAGTAGACTAGCGGCTTTACCCGAGCAGTACTTC	CASSRLAALPEQYF	TRBV6-1	TRBJ2-7	TRBD2	-
TGTGCCAGCAGCTTAGCCACAGGGGCAGATACGCAGTATTTT	CASSLATGADTQYF	TRBV11-2	TRBJ2-3	TRBD1	-
TGTGCCAGCTCAGCTTCCACTGTCCGGTTGAACACTGAAGCTTTCTTT	CASSASTVRLNTEAFF	TRBV18	TRBJ1-1	-	-
TGCGCCAGCAGTGATGCAGCAGGGGAGCAGTACTTC	CASSDAAGEQYF	TRBV10-1	TRBJ2-7	-	-
TGTGCCAGCAGCTTAAGCGGGGGCGGCTCCTACAATGAGCAGTTCTTC	CASSLSGGGSYNEQFF	TRBV7-9	TRBJ2-1	TRBD2	-
TGCAGCGCCCGACAGGGCCTCAACTCTGGAAACACCATATATTTT	CSARQGLNSGNTIYF	TRBV29-1	TRBJ1-3	TRBD1	-
TGTGCCAGCAGTGAACTACAGCCCTACGAGCAGTACTTC	CASSELQPYEQYF	TRBV6-1	TRBJ2-7	-	-
TGTGCCAGCAGCGTTGGACTCAGCACAGATACGCAGTATTTT	CASSVGLSTDTQYF	TRBV9	TRBJ2-3	-	-
TGTGCCAGCAGCTCCCCGACAGGGGCCAACTATGGCTACACCTTC	CASSSPTGANYGYTF	TRBV5-6	TRBJ1-2	TRBD1	-
TGTGCCAGCAGACAGGGGGCGAATCAGCCCCAGCATTTT	CASRQGANQPQHF	TRBV28	TRBJ1-5	TRBD1	-
TGCAGTGCTAGAGTAGGGGGGGGGCAGTTCTTC	CSARVGGGQFF	TRBV20-1	TRBJ2-1	-	-
TGTGCCATACCTGATCCGGGACTCAGTTTAGCCAAAAACATTCAGTACTTC	CAIPDPGLSLAKNIQYF	TRBV10-3	TRBJ2-4	-	-
TGTGCCAGCAGCTCGGGACAGGGGGAGGCAGAGACCCAGTACTTC	CASSSGQGEAETQYF	TRBV7-3	TRBJ2-5	TRBD1	-
TGCAGTGCTAGGGCGGGGGGGGTCGGATTT	CSARAGGVGF	TRBV20-1	TRBJ2-3	TRBD2	-
TGTGCCAGCAGCTCCCCGAAACAGGGTTCATCAATAGCTTTCTTT	CASSSPKQGSSIAFF	TRBV11-2	TRBJ1-1	-	-
TGTGCCAGCAGCCAGACGCGAGACAGGGAAGCTTTCTTT	CASSQTRDREAFF	TRBV11-3	TRBJ1-1	-	-
TGTGCCAGCAGTTTATCGGGGGGTGGCAATCAGCCCCAGCATTTT	CASSLSGGGNQPQHF	TRBV27	TRBJ1-5	-	-
TGTGCCAGCAGCCCATGGACTAGCGAGGCCTACGAGCAGTACTTC	CASSPWTSEAYEQYF	TRBV5-6	TRBJ2-7	TRBD2	-
TGCGCCAGCAGCGAGGGACAGATCTCCTACGAGCAGTACTTC	CASSEGQISYEQYF	TRBV5-1	TRBJ2-7	TRBD1	-
TGCGCCAGCAGCTTGGAAGGGGAACAAGAGACCCAGTACTTC	CASSLEGEQETQYF	TRBV5-1	TRBJ2-5	-	-
TGTGCCAGCAGTCTAGGGGGAGAAAAACTGTTTTTT	CASSLGGEKLFF	TRBV11-2	TRBJ1-4	-	-
TGTGCCAGCAGTGACACGCCCCTCTTAGACAGGGACTATGGCTACACCTTC	CASSDTPLLDRDYGYTF	TRBV6-4	TRBJ1-2	TRBD1	-
TGTGCCAGCAGCTTGGGGGCGGGAGGGGACTATGGCTACACCTTC	CASSLGAGGDYGYTF	TRBV5-4	TRBJ1-2	-	-
TGTGCCAGTCACGGGAGGAGAGACACCGGGGAGCTGTTTTTT	CASHGRRDTGELFF	TRBV6-5	TRBJ2-2	TRBD2	-
TGTGCCAGCAGATATGGGACTGCGGCGGGCTACGAGCAGTACTTC	CASRYGTAAGYEQYF	TRBV6-5	TRBJ2-7	-	-
TGTGCCAGCAGCCAAGTGGGAGCCGAGGGCGGTAATTCACCCCTCCACTTT	CASSQVGAEGGNSPLHF	TRBV4-2	TRBJ1-6	-	-
TGTGCCAGCAGTTTTGGAGGCTCTGGAAACACCATATATTTT	CASSFGGSGNTIYF	TRBV27	TRBJ1-3	-	few
TGTGCCAGCAGTCTACAGGGGGCCAGCAATCAGCCCCAGCATTTT	CASSLQGASNQPQHF	TRBV28	TRBJ1-5	TRBD1	-
TGTGCCAGCAGTATGACAGAAAGCTACGAGCAGTACTTC	CASSMTESYEQYF	TRBV27	TRBJ2-7	-	-
TGCGCCAGCAGCACTGGACAGGGTGGGGGTTCACCCCTCCACTTT	CASSTGQGGGSPLHF	TRBV5-1	TRBJ1-6	TRBD1	-
TGTGCCAGCAGTCCCGACGGGAGTGAGGGGGAGACCCAGTACTTC	CASSPDGSEGETQYF	TRBV28	TRBJ2-5	-	-
TGCGCCAGCAGCCAGGGACAGGGGGCGGTCACAGATACGCAGTATTTT	CASSQGQGAVTDTQYF	TRBV5-1	TRBJ2-3	TRBD1	-
TGTGCCAGCAGCTGGGGACCAGGGGGATCACCCCTCCACTTT	CASSWGPGGSPLHF	TRBV7-2	TRBJ1-6	TRBD1	-
TGCAGCGCGGAGGGCGGGACCTACAATGAGCAGTTCTTC	CSAEGGTYNEQFF	TRBV29-1	TRBJ2-1	-	-